The rows below give T cell receptor beta chains drawn from one sample of a study of shared clonotypes between healthy human individuals. The method was immunoSEQ multiplex PCR; TCRdb's version includes in-frame clones alone and lacks a portion of them. The sample includes 850,000 to 1,200,000 clones, approximately 70% seen only once; the top ten take about 1.5%. The source material was memory CD4+ T cells sorted from blood. The source of these receptors is a man aged 18 to 35 in good health. CDR3s include the opening cysteine and the closing phenylalanine or tryptophan. The D gene is left open where the match is weak. A row's size may be missing; if present it is once, few, many or a size class.

CDR3 length | clone size | J gene | D gene | V gene | CDR3 DNA | CDR3 protein
16 | . | TRBJ1-1 | . | TRBV5-1 | TGCGCCAGCAGCACCGGGAGAAGCATAGTAAGCTCTGAAGCTTTCTTT | CASSTGRSIVSSEAFF
15 | . | TRBJ1-5 | TRBD1 | TRBV19 | TGTGCCAGTAAACTTACAGGGGGTATAGTTCAGCCCCAGCATTTT | CASKLTGGIVQPQHF
15 | . | TRBJ2-1 | TRBD2 | TRBV6-4 | TGTGCCAGCAGTGACTCGCCTAGCGGGGAAAATGAGCAGTTCTTC | CASSDSPSGENEQFF
15 | many | TRBJ2-2 | TRBD2 | TRBV5-4 | TGTGCCAGCAGACAGGGACTAGCGGGTGACGGGGAGCTGTTTTTT | CASRQGLAGDGELFF
15 | . | TRBJ2-7 | . | TRBV6-1 | TGTGCCAGCAGTGAACCGGGACAACTCCTCTACGAGCAGTACTTC | CASSEPGQLLYEQYF
14 | . | TRBJ1-2 | . | TRBV7-2 | TGTGCCAGCAGCCCCAGACACGTTGACTATGGCTACACCTTC | CASSPRHVDYGYTF
15 | . | TRBJ2-7 | . | TRBV6-6 | TGTGCCAGCAGCAGGGGACTTCAGACTCCCTACGAGCAGTACTTC | CASSRGLQTPYEQYF
14 | . | TRBJ1-3 | . | TRBV30 | TGTGCCTGGAGAGACAGGAAGGGTGGAAACACCATATATTTT | CAWRDRKGGNTIYF
17 | . | TRBJ2-3 | . | TRBV27 | TGTGCCAGCAGTTTAATTTCGTGGGAGCGGGGCACAGATACGCAGTATTTT | CASSLISWERGTDTQYF
15 | . | TRBJ2-5 | . | TRBV7-7 | TGTGCTAGCAGCTTAGAGGGCAAGGGACCAGAGACCCAGTACTTC | CASSLEGKGPETQYF
17 | once | TRBJ2-3 | TRBD2 | TRBV25-1 | TGTGCCAGCAGTGCTAGTCCGGGACTAGCTTCCCGAGATACGCAGTATTTT | CASSASPGLASRDTQYF
14 | . | TRBJ1-1 | . | TRBV19 | TGTGCCAGTACCGAACAGGCCATAGGCACTGAAGCTTTCTTT | CASTEQAIGTEAFF
16 | . | TRBJ1-6 | TRBD1 | TRBV4-1 | TGCGCCAGCAGCCCTCGGACAGGGGATGTAAATTCACCCCTCCACTTT | CASSPRTGDVNSPLHF
12 | once | TRBJ2-7 | TRBD1 | TRBV28 | TGTGCCAGCAGGCAGGGGGCTCGCGAGCAGTACTTC | CASRQGAREQYF
14 | . | TRBJ2-7 | . | TRBV7-2 | TGTGCCAGCAGCTCCCACCGGGCCTCCTACGAGCAGTACTTC | CASSSHRASYEQYF
13 | . | TRBJ1-5 | . | TRBV6-1 | TGTGCCAGCATCTCGACGCAGGGTCAGCCCCAGCATTTT | CASISTQGQPQHF
14 | . | TRBJ1-1 | . | TRBV28 | TGTGCCAGCAGTGAGGGGGTTAGAATCACTGAAGCTTTCTTT | CASSEGVRITEAFF
15 | . | TRBJ1-6 | . | TRBV7-2 | TGTGCCAGCAGCTTAAGGCCTGGGAATAATTCACCCCTCCACTTT | CASSLRPGNNSPLHF
11 | . | TRBJ2-7 | TRBD1 | TRBV5-4 | TGTGCCAGCAGCCCGGGGACAGGGATAGTCTTC | CASSPGTGIVF
14 | . | TRBJ2-7 | . | TRBV19 | TGTGCCAGTAGTATACGGACAGCAGCCTACGAGCAGTACTTC | CASSIRTAAYEQYF
14 | . | TRBJ1-4 | . | TRBV6-5 | TGTGCCAGCAGTTATTCAGGGGTAGGAGAAAAACTGTTTTTT | CASSYSGVGEKLFF
13 | . | TRBJ2-5 | TRBD2 | TRBV7-3 | TGTGCCAGCAGCTCGGGACTAACTGAGACCCAGTACTTC | CASSSGLTETQYF
11 | . | TRBJ2-5 | . | TRBV20-1 | TGCAGTCCCCTGCGTGCAGAGACCCAGTACTTC | CSPLRAETQYF
14 | . | TRBJ2-2 | . | TRBV9 | TGTGCCAGCAGCGACAGGGGAGGTACCGGGGAGCTGTTTTTT | CASSDRGGTGELFF
13 | . | TRBJ2-1 | . | TRBV11-2 | TGTGCCTCGCGGCCTCGGACGTACAATGAGCAGTTCTTC | CASRPRTYNEQFF
11 | . | TRBJ1-2 | . | TRBV6-1 | TGTGCCAGCAGTGAAAGGAGTGGCTACACCTTC | CASSERSGYTF
13 | few | TRBJ2-1 | . | TRBV5-6 | TGTGCCAGCTCCAATTGGGGTTCTGCTGAGCAGTTCTTC | CASSNWGSAEQFF
13 | . | TRBJ1-6 | . | TRBV11-3 | TGTGCCAGCAGCTGGACAGTAAATTCACCCCTCCACTTT | CASSWTVNSPLHF
14 | . | TRBJ1-1 | TRBD1 | TRBV5-1 | TGCGCCAGCAGCCGTTCAGGGGGGAACACTGAAGCTTTCTTT | CASSRSGGNTEAFF
17 | . | TRBJ2-7 | . | TRBV11-2 | TGTGCCAGCAGCGCCACGACTAGTACCCTCGGTTTCGACGAGCAGTACTTC | CASSATTSTLGFDEQYF
15 | . | TRBJ1-1 | TRBD1 | TRBV12-5 | TGTGCTAGTGGTTTGGCAAGACAGGGCGGCACTGAAGCTTTCTTT | CASGLARQGGTEAFF
12 | many | TRBJ1-5 | . | TRBV27 | TGTGCCAGCAGTTCGAATAGCCAGCCCCAGCATTTT | CASSSNSQPQHF
14 | many | TRBJ1-6 | . | TRBV5-1 | TGCGCCAGCAGCCCCGGTGTAGCTCAGGCACCCCTCCACTTT | CASSPGVAQAPLHF
15 | once | TRBJ1-5 | TRBD1 | TRBV4-1 | TGCGCCAGCAGTCAAGAAACAGGGGGGAATCAGCCCCAGCATTTT | CASSQETGGNQPQHF
14 | . | TRBJ2-1 | . | TRBV13 | TGTGCCAGCACAGGGAGGACCAACTACAATGAGCAGTTCTTC | CASTGRTNYNEQFF
16 | . | TRBJ1-3 | . | TRBV5-6 | TGTGCCAGCAGCTTGTCAGGGGTTAACTCTGGAAACACCATATATTTT | CASSLSGVNSGNTIYF
15 | few | TRBJ2-1 | TRBD2 | TRBV27 | TGTGCCAGCAGTTTCGAGACTAGCGGCTACAATGAGCAGTTCTTC | CASSFETSGYNEQFF
13 | . | TRBJ1-2 | . | TRBV28 | TGTGCCAGCATACCAGCCGAATTCTATGGCTACACCTTC | CASIPAEFYGYTF
17 | . | TRBJ1-1 | . | TRBV7-2 | TGTGCCAGCAGCTCCCCGCGGGGTAGGGAAGGGAACACTGAAGCTTTCTTT | CASSSPRGREGNTEAFF
14 | many | TRBJ2-2 | . | TRBV5-1 | TGCGCCAGCAGGGCGGGACAGAACACCGGGGAGCTGTTTTTT | CASRAGQNTGELFF
15 | . | TRBJ1-5 | TRBD1 | TRBV19 | TGTGCCAGTAGAAACAGGGGCGATAGCAATCAGCCCCAGCATTTT | CASRNRGDSNQPQHF
16 | . | TRBJ2-3 | . | TRBV7-2 | TGTGCCAGCAGCCTCCGGGGGTCCCCCACCACAGATACGCAGTATTTT | CASSLRGSPTTDTQYF
13 | . | TRBJ1-4 | . | TRBV27 | TGTGCCAGCAGGCCCTCGGGTAATGAAAAACTGTTTTTT | CASRPSGNEKLFF
15 | . | TRBJ2-7 | . | TRBV19 | TGTGCCAGTAGTATAACCGGACTACCGTTATACGAGCAGTACTTC | CASSITGLPLYEQYF
15 | . | TRBJ2-1 | . | TRBV6-6 | TGTGCCAGCAGCCCAGGGGGGAGGGCTTACAATGAGCAGTTCTTC | CASSPGGRAYNEQFF
12 | . | TRBJ1-6 | . | TRBV19 | TGTGCCAGTAGTCGGTTGGATTCACCCCTCCACTTT | CASSRLDSPLHF
15 | . | TRBJ2-3 | . | TRBV19 | TGTGCCAGTAGTACTTCGTCCGGAAGCACAGATACGCAGTATTTT | CASSTSSGSTDTQYF
14 | . | TRBJ1-2 | . | TRBV6-6 | TGTGCCAGCAGTCCCCAGGGACCTAACTATGGCTACACCTTC | CASSPQGPNYGYTF
12 | few | TRBJ2-5 | . | TRBV6-1 | TGTGCCAGCAGTGAAGAGGGGAGAAGCCAGTACTTC | CASSEEGRSQYF